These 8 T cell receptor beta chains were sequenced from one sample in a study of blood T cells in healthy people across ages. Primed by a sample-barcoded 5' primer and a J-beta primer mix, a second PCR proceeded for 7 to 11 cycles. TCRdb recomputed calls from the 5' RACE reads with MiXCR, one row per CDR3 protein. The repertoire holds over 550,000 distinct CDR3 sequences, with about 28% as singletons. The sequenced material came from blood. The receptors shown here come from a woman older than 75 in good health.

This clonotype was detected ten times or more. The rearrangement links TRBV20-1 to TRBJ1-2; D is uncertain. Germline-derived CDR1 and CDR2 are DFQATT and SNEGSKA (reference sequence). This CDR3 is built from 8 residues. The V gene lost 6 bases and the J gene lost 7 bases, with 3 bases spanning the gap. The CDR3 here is CSAGGYTF. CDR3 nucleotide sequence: TGCAGTGCGGGTGGCTACACCTTC.

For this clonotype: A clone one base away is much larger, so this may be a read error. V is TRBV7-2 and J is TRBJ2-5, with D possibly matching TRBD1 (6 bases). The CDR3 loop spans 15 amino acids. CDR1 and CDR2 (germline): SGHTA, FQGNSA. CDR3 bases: TGTGCCAGCAGCTTATACCCGGGACAACAAGAGATCCAGTACTTC. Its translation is CASSLYPGQQEIQYF.

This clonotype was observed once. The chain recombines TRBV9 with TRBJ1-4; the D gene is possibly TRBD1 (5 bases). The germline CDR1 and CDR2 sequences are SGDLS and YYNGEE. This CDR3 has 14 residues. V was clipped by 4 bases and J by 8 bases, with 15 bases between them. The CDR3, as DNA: TGTGCCAGCAGCCAAGATTGGGGACGGGAAAAACTGTTTTTT. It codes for CASSQDWGREKLFF. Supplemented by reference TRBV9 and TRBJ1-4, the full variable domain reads DSGVTQTPKHLITATGQRVTLRCSPRSGDLSVYWYQQSLDQGLQFLIQYYNGEERAKGNILERFSAQQFPDLHSELNLSSLELGDSALYFCASSQDWGREKLFFGSGTQLSVL.

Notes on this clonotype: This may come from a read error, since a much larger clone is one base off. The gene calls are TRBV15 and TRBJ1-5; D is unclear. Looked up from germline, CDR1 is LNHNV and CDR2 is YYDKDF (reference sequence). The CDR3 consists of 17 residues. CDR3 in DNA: TGTGCCACCAGCAGAGACAGTTTTGGGTATAGCAATCGGCCCCAGCATTTT. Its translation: CATSRDSFGYSNRPQHF.

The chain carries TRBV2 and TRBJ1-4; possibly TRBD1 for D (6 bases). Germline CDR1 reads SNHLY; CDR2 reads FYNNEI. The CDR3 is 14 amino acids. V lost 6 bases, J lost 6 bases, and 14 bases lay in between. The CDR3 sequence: CASRIGTKDEKLFF. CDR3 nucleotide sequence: TGTGCCAGCAGGATAGGGACAAAGGATGAAAAACTGTTTTTT.

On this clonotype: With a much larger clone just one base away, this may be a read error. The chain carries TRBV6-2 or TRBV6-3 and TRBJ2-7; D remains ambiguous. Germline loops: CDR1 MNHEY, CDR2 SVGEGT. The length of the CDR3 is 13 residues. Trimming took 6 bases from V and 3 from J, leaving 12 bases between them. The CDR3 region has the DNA TGTGCCAGCAGGGTAACGGTCTACTACGAGCAGTACTTC. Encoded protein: CASRVTVYYEQYF.

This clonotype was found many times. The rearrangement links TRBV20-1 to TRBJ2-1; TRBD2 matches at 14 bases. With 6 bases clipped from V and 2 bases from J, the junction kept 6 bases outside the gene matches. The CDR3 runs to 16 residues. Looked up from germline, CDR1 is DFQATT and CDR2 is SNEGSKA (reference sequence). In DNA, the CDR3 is TGCAGTGCGAGACTAGCGGGGGGGCGGGCCTACAATGAGCAGTTCTTC. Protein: CSARLAGGRAYNEQFF.

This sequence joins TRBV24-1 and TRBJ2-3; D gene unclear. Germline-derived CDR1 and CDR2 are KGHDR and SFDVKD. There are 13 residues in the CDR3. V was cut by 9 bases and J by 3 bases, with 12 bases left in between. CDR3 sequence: CATSREVTDTQYF. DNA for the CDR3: TGTGCCACCTCTCGCGAGGTTACAGATACGCAGTATTTT.